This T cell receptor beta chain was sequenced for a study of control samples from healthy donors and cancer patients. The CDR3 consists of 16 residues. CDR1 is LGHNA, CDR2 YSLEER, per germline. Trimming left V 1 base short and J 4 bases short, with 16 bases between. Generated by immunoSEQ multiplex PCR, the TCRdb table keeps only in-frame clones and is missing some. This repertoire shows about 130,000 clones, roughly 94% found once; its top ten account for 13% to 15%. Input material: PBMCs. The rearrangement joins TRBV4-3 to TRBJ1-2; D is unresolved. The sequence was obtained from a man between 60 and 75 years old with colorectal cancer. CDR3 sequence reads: CASSQGMGDPAYGYTF. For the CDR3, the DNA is TGCGCCAGCAGCCAAGGTATGGGAGATCCAGCCTATGGCTACACCTTC.